This TCR beta chain was sequenced in a study of Ad26.COV2.S vaccination and SARS-CoV-2 variants. For the study at large: Ad26.COV2.S was injected intramuscularly once or twice, 56 days apart. General study findings and limits: Vaccine recipients showed a spike-specific TCR breadth that was higher than in placebo recipients.

Assay used: immunoSEQ multiplex PCR; TCRdb lists only in-frame clones, some missing. Of about 350,000 clones listed, 85% were seen once; the top ten hold around 3.3%. This CDR3 is 15 amino acids long. Germline loops: CDR1 MDHEN, CDR2 SYDVKM. The junction had 2 bases not matched to a gene; V was cut back by 4 bases and J by 0 bases. Treatment in this sample: roughly 19 received Ad26.COV2.S at low or high dose, single or two shots; 5 received placebo; per-sample allocation not given. Sampling was performed 63 days after the first vaccine or placebo injection. The donor was a Boston adult aged 18-55 years. Comments on this clone: Its cognate antigen is unknown.

The sequence was collected from a person between 18 and 65 years old who received the Ad26.COV2.S COVID-19 vaccine or a placebo. V is TRBV28 and J is TRBJ1-3; 8 bases align to TRBD1. The sequencing used peripheral blood, collected in a trial of Ad26.COV2.S vaccine versus placebo. CDR3 DNA: TGTGCCAGCAGTTGGGACAGGCACTCTGGAAACACCATATATTTT. This translates into CASSWDRHSGNTIYF.